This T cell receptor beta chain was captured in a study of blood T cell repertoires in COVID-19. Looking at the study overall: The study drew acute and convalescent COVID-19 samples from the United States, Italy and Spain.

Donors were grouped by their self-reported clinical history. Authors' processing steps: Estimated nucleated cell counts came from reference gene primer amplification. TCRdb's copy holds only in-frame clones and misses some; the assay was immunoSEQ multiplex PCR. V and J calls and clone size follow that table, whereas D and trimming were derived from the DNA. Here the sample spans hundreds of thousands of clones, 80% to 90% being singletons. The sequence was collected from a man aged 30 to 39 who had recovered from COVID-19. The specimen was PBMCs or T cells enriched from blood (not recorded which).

CDR3 residues: CASSPGGARTGELFF. The CDR3, as DNA: TGCGCCAGCAGCCCTGGTGGGGCGAGGACCGGGGAGCTGTTTTTT. The chain combines TRBV5-1 with TRBJ2-2; D is perhaps TRBD1 (5 bases). Looked up from germline, CDR1 is SGHRS and CDR2 is YFSETQ. The ends were cut back, 4 bases at V and 5 bases at J, with 15 bases in the middle. This CDR3 region has 15 residues. Full variable domain (remainder filled in from reference TRBV5-1 and TRBJ2-2): KAGVTQTPRYLIKTRGQQVTLSCSPISGHRSVSWYQQTPGQGLQFLFEYFSETQRNKGNFPGRFSGRQFSNSRSEMNVSTLELGDSALYLCASSPGGARTGELFFGEGSRLTVL.